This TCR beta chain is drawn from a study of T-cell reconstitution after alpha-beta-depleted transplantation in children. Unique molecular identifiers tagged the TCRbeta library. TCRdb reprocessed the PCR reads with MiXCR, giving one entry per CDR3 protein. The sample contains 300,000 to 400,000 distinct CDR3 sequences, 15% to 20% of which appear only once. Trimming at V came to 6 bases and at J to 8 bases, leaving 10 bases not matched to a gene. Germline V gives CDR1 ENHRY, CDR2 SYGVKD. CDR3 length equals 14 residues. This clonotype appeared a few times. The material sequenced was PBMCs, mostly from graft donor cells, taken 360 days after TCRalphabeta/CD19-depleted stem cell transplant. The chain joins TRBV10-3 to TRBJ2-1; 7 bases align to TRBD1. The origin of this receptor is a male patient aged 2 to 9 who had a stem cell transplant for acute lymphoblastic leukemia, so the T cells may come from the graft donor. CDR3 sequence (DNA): TGTGCCATCAGCGTGGACAGGACCTGGGATGAGCAGTTCTTC. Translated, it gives CAISVDRTWDEQFF.